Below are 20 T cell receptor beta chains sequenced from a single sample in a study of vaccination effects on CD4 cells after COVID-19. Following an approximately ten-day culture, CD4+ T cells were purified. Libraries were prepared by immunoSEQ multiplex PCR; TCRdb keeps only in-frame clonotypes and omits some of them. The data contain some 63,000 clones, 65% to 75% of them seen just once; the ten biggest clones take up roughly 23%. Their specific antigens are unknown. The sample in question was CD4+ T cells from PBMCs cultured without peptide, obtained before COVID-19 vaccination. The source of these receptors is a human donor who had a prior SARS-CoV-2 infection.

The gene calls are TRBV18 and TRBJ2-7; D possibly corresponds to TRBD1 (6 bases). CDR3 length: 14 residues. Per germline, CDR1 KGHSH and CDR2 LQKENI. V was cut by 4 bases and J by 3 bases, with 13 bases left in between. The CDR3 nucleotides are TGTGCCAGCTCACGAGGTACAGGGAGCTACGAGCAGTACTTC. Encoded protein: CASSRGTGSYEQYF. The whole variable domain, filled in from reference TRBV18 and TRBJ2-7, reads NAGVMQNPRHLVRRRGQEARLRCSPMKGHSHVYWYRQLPEEGLKFMVYLQKENIIDESGMPKERFSAEFPKEGPSILRIQQVVRGDSAAYFCASSRGTGSYEQYFGPGTRLTVT.

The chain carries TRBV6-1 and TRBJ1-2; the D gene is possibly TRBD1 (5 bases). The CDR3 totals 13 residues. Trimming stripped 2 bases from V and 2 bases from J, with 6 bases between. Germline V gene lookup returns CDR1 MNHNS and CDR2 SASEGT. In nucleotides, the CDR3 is TGTGCCAGCAGTGAAAACAGGAACTATGGCTACACCTTC. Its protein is CASSENRNYGYTF.

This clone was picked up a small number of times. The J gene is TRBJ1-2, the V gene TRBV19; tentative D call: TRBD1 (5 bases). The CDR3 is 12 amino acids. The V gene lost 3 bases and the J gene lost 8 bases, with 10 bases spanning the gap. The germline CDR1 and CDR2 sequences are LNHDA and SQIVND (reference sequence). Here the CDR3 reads CASSIDSGGYTF. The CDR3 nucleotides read TGTGCCAGTAGTATTGACAGCGGGGGCTACACCTTC. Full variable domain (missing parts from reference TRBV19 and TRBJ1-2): DGGITQSPKYLFRKEGQNVTLSCEQNLNHDAMYWYRQDPGQGLRLIYYSQIVNDFQKGDIAEGYSVSREKKESFPLTVTSAQKNPTAFYLCASSIDSGGYTFGSGTRLTVV.

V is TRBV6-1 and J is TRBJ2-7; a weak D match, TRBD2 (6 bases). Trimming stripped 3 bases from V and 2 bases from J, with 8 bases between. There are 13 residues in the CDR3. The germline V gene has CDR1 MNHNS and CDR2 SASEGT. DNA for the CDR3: TGTGCCAGCAGTGACGGGGGAGCCTACGAGCAGTACTTC. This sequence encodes CASSDGGAYEQYF.

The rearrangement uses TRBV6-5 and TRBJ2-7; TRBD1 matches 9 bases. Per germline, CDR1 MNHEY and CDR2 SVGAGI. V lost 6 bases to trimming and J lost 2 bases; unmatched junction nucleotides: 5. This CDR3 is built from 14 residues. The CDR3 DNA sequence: TGTGCCAGCAGCTTCCGGGACAGGGCCTACGAGCAGTACTTC. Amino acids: CASSFRDRAYEQYF.

The chain's CDR3 is CASSFLGPYEQYF. The CDR3 coding sequence is TGTGCCAGCAGTTTTTTGGGGCCCTACGAGCAGTACTTC. The rearrangement joins TRBV27 to TRBJ2-7; possible D gene TRBD1, 5 bases. This CDR3 is 13 amino acids long. The germline V gene has CDR1 MNHEY and CDR2 SMNVEV (reference sequence). The germline V and J ends were trimmed by 3 bases and 2 bases, with 8 bases remaining between them.

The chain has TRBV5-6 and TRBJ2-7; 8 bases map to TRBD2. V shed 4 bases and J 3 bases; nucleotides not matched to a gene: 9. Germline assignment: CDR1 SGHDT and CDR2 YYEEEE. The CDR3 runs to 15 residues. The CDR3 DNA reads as TGTGCCAGCAGCGGGAGATCGGGACTAGTCTACGAGCAGTACTTC. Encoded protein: CASSGRSGLVYEQYF.

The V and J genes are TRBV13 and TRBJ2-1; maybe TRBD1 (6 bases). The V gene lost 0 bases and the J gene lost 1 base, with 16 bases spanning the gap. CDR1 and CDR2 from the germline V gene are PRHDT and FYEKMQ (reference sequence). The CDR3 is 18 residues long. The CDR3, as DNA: TGTGCCAGCAGCTTAGGGTTCTGGGACACTAGATCCTACAATGAGCAGTTCTTC. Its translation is CASSLGFWDTRSYNEQFF.

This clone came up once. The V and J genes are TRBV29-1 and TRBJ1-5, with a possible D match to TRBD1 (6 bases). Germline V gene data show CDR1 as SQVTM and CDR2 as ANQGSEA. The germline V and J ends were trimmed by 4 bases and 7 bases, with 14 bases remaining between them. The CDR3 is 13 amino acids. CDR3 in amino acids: CSVGARGGQPQHF. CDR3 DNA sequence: TGCAGCGTTGGGGCGAGGGGGGGCCAGCCCCAGCATTTT.

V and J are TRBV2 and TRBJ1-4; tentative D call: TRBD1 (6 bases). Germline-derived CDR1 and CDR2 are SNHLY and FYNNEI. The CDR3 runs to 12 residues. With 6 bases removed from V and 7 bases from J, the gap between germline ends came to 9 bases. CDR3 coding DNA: TGTGCCAGCAGCCTGGACAGTGAAAAACTGTTTTTT. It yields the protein CASSLDSEKLFF.

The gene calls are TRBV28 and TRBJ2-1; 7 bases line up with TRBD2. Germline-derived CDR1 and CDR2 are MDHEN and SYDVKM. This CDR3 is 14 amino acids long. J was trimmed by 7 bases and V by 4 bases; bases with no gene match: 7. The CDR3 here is CASSWRDYLNEQFF. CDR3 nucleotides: TGTGCCAGCAGTTGGAGGGACTACCTGAATGAGCAGTTCTTC. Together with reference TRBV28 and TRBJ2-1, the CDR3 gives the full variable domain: DVKVTQSSRYLVKRTGEKVFLECVQDMDHENMFWYRQDPGLGLRLIYFSYDVKMKEKGDIPEGYSVSREKKERFSLILESASTNQTSMYLCASSWRDYLNEQFFGPGTRLTVL.

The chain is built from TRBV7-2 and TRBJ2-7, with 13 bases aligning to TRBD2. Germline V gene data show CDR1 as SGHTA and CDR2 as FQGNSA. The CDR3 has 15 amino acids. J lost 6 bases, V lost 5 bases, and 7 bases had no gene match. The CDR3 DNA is TGTGCCAGCAGCCCCCGGACTAGCGGGAGATCCGAGCAGTACTTC. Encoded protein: CASSPRTSGRSEQYF.

CDR3 coding DNA: TGTGCCAACAGCGGGACGCCCGGGCGGTTAAGCACAGATACGCAGTATTTT. Amino acids: CANSGTPGRLSTDTQYF. The chain employs TRBV2 and TRBJ2-3, with 7 positions matching TRBD2. CDR1 and CDR2 (germline): SNHLY, FYNNEI. This CDR3 contains 17 residues. V was clipped by 10 bases and J by 0 bases; unmatched bases: 16. The full variable domain, its missing parts supplied by reference TRBV2 and TRBJ2-3, is EPEVTQTPSHQVTQMGQEVILRCVPISNHLYFYWYRQILGQKVEFLVSFYNNEISEKSEIFDDQFSVERPDGSNFTLKIRSTKLEDSAMYFCANSGTPGRLSTDTQYFGPGTRLTVL.

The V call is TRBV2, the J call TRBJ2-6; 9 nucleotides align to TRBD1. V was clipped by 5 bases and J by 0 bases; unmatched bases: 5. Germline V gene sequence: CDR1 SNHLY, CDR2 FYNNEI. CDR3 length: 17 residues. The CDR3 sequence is CASSRDRVGSGANVLTF. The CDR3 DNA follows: TGTGCCAGCAGTCGGGACAGGGTGGGCTCTGGGGCCAACGTCCTGACTTTC.

CDR3 sequence (DNA): TGTGCCAGCAGCTCGAGACAGGGGGGGACCTCCGCCATTGAGCAGTTCTTC. Translated: CASSSRQGGTSAIEQFF. The chain joins TRBV9 to TRBJ2-1; 9 positions agree with TRBD1. Per germline, CDR1 SGDLS and CDR2 YYNGEE. J was trimmed by 9 bases and V by 4 bases; bases with no gene match: 17. The CDR3 extends over 17 amino acids.

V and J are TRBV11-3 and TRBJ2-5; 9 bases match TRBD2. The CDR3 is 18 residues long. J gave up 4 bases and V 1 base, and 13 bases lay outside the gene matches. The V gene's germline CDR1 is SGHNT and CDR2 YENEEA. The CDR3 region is CASSLVAGLAGPRETQYF. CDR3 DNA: TGTGCCAGCAGCTTAGTTGCGGGACTAGCTGGGCCGCGAGAGACCCAGTACTTC.

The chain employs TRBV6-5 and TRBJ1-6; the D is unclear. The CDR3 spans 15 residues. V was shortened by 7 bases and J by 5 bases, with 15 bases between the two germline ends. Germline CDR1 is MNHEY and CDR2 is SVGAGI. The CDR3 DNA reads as TGTGCCAGCACAACCGGGGTACTTGATAATTCACCCCTCCACTTT. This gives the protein CASTTGVLDNSPLHF.

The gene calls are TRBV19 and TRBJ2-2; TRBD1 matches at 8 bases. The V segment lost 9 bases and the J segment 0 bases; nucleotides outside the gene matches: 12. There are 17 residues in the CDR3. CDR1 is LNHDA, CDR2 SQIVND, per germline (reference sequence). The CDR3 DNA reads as TGTGCCAGCCGCCCGTTCCAGGGGGCTGCGAACACCGGGGAGCTGTTTTTT. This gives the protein CASRPFQGAANTGELFF.

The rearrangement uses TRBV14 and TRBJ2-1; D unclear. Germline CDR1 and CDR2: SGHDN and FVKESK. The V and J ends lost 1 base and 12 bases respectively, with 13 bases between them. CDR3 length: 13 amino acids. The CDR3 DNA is TGTGCCAGCAGCCAAGGGGCTACCCCCGGGCAGTTCTTC. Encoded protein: CASSQGATPGQFF. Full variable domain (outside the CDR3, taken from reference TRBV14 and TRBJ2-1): EAGVTQFPSHSVIEKGQTVTLRCDPISGHDNLYWYRRVMGKEIKFLLHFVKESKQDESGMPNNRFLAERTGGTYSTLKVQPAELEDSGVYFCASSQGATPGQFFGPGTRLTVL.

Here the CDR3 DNA reads TGCGCCAGCAGCTTGGGAGCAGGGAGTCCTGAAGCTTTCTTT. Residues: CASSLGAGSPEAFF. This chain connects TRBV5-1 to TRBJ1-1; weak D call: TRBD1 (5 bases). Trimming removed 0 bases from V and 6 bases from J, with 12 bases in between. Germline V gene sequence: CDR1 SGHRS, CDR2 YFSETQ. This CDR3 contains 14 residues.